This passage covers 18 T cell receptor beta chains from one sample sequenced in a study of cytomegalovirus exposure and HLA in healthy donors. Primers included in the PCR were 60 Vbeta and 13 Jbeta primers. Profiled with immunoSEQ multiplex PCR; TCRdb holds only in-frame clones, not every one. The sample has tens of thousands of clones; the top ten hold approximately 18%. The sequenced material came from PBMCs. The receptors derive from a male donor in good health and CMV-seropositive.

V is TRBV30 and J is TRBJ2-1, with 11 bases aligning to TRBD1. Germline V gene sequence: CDR1 GTSNPN, CDR2 SVGIG (reference sequence). J was trimmed by 7 bases and V by 4 bases; bases with no gene match: 12. This CDR3 contains 16 residues. The CDR3 region is CAWTPAWGQGVNEQFF. CDR3 DNA sequence: TGTGCCTGGACTCCTGCCTGGGGACAGGGGGTTAATGAGCAGTTCTTC.

V is TRBV11-2 and J is TRBJ2-1; 10 nucleotides line up with TRBD2. This CDR3 is 17 amino acids long. The trim removed 3 bases at V and 7 bases at J, leaving 12 bases unmatched. Germline V gene data show CDR1 as SGHAT and CDR2 as FQNNGV. The CDR3 here is CASSFTLAGAYPNEQFF. In DNA, the CDR3 is TGTGCCAGCAGCTTCACGCTAGCGGGGGCCTATCCTAATGAGCAGTTCTTC.

The gene calls are TRBV11-2 and TRBJ1-1; D gene unclear. V was shortened by 1 base and J by 4 bases, with 13 bases between the two germline ends. Germline loops: CDR1 SGHAT, CDR2 FQNNGV. CDR3 size: 15 residues. The DNA for the CDR3 is TGTGCCAGCAGCTTAGTATTTATGGTGGCCACTGAAGCTTTCTTT. It is translated as CASSLVFMVATEAFF.

This chain uses TRBV4-2 with TRBJ2-3; possible D gene TRBD2, 6 bases. V was shortened by 3 bases and J by 4 bases, with 17 bases between the two germline ends. The CDR3 spans 16 residues. The germline V gene has CDR1 LGHNA and CDR2 YNFKEQ. CDR3: CASSHSPGEVADTQYF. CDR3 bases: TGTGCCAGCAGCCATTCACCGGGAGAGGTAGCAGATACGCAGTATTTT.

This chain joins TRBV5-4 and TRBJ2-7, with 12 bases that match TRBD2. J lost 2 bases, V lost 0 bases, and 6 bases had no gene match. Germline CDR1 and CDR2: SGHNT and YYREEE (reference sequence). The CDR3 contains 17 residues. The CDR3 spells CASSLGSSGGVPYEQYF. CDR3 bases: TGTGCCAGCAGCTTGGGGTCTAGCGGGGGGGTCCCCTACGAGCAGTACTTC.

The chain carries TRBV21-1 and TRBJ1-1. TRBV21-1 is a pseudogene. This CDR3 region has 15 residues. CDR3: CASSKSRGMNTEAFF. CDR3 bases: TGTGCCAGCAGCAAGAGTCGGGGGATGAACACTGAAGCTTTCTTT.

The chain couples TRBV7-6 to TRBJ2-7, with D unclear. CDR1 and CDR2 from the germline V gene are SGHVS and FNYEAQ. The V and J ends lost 1 base and 3 bases respectively, with 7 bases between them. The CDR3 has 13 residues. CDR3 amino acids: CASSLVGGYEQYF. The CDR3 nucleotides read TGTGCCAGCAGCTTAGTAGGCGGCTACGAGCAGTACTTC. Full variable domain (outside the CDR3, taken from reference TRBV7-6 and TRBJ2-7): GAGVSQSPRYKVTKRGQDVALRCDPISGHVSLYWYRQALGQGPEFLTYFNYEAQQDKSGLPNDRFSAERPEGSISTLTIQRTEQRDSAMYRCASSLVGGYEQYFGPGTRLTVT.

The chain has TRBV4-3 and TRBJ2-3; tentative D call: TRBD2 (5 bases). The CDR3 sequence is 12 residues long. Germline values: CDR1 LGHNA, CDR2 YSLEER. V was cut by 4 bases and J by 7 bases, with 9 bases left in between. The CDR3 bases are TGCGCCAGCAGCCTCGAGGGAAATACGCAGTATTTT. This codes for CASSLEGNTQYF.

The gene calls are TRBV29-1 and TRBJ2-7; D might be TRBD1 (7 bases). Germline-derived CDR1 and CDR2 are SQVTM and ANQGSEA. V lost 5 bases to trimming and J lost 4 bases, with 15 bases between them. CDR3 length equals 13 residues. The CDR3 spells CSVQFRGVYEQYF. The CDR3 DNA reads as TGCAGCGTTCAGTTCAGGGGGGTATACGAGCAGTACTTC.

The chain recombines TRBV30 with TRBJ1-2; 9 bases fit TRBD1. The germline gives CDR1 GTSNPN, CDR2 SVGIG (reference sequence). V shed 4 bases and J 5 bases; nucleotides not matched to a gene: 2. The CDR3 covers 12 residues. As DNA, the CDR3 is TGTGCCTGGAACGGACAGGGGTATGGCTACACCTTC. It specifies CAWNGQGYGYTF.

The J gene is TRBJ1-5, the V gene TRBV4-1; TRBD1 matches at 10 bases. The CDR3 is made up of 15 amino acids. J was trimmed by 6 bases and V by 4 bases; bases with no gene match: 6. The germline CDR1 and CDR2 sequences are MGHRA and YSYEKL. The CDR3 DNA is TGCGCCAGCAGCCCATGGACAGGGGGTCGTCAGCCCCAGCATTTT. It yields the protein CASSPWTGGRQPQHF.

The CDR3 reads CASSGSYGAASYEQYF. Written as DNA, the CDR3 is TGCGCCAGCAGCGGCTCTTATGGGGCGGCCTCCTACGAGCAGTACTTC. The V call is TRBV5-1, the J call TRBJ2-7, with D perhaps TRBD1 (5 bases). The CDR3 totals 16 residues. The germline CDR1 and CDR2 sequences are SGHRS and YFSETQ. V lost 4 bases, J lost 0 bases, and 17 bases lay in between.

This rearrangement joins TRBV4-1 to TRBJ1-1; D uncertain. V was clipped by 0 bases and J by 0 bases, with 5 bases between them. The germline V gene encodes CDR1 MGHRA and CDR2 YSYEKL. This CDR3 comprises 14 residues. The CDR3 region is CASSQDSLNTEAFF. In DNA form, the CDR3 reads TGCGCCAGCAGCCAAGATAGCCTGAACACTGAAGCTTTCTTT.

This chain connects TRBV7-3 to TRBJ2-1, with 10 bases identical to TRBD2. J was trimmed by 0 bases and V by 5 bases; bases with no gene match: 4. CDR1 is SGHTA, CDR2 FQGTGA, per germline. The CDR3 extends over 16 amino acids. The CDR3 bases are TGTGCCAGCAGCATATCTAGCGGGAGCTCCTACAATGAGCAGTTCTTC. Protein: CASSISSGSSYNEQFF.

The CDR3 region is CASTLDRGGYEQYF. In DNA, the CDR3 is TGTGCCAGCACCTTGGACAGGGGAGGCTACGAGCAGTACTTC. The chain employs TRBV6-6 and TRBJ2-7; 9 bases match TRBD1. The CDR3 sequence is 14 residues long. CDR1 is MNHNY, CDR2 SVGAGI, per germline (reference sequence). V dropped 7 bases and J dropped 3; count of bases not matched to a gene: 7.

CDR3: CASSLVKSEAPLHF. DNA for the CDR3: TGTGCCAGCAGCTTAGTAAAGAGTGAGGCACCCCTCCACTTT. The V call is TRBV7-2, the J call TRBJ1-6; D is unclear. The CDR3 consists of 14 residues. Per the germline V gene, CDR1 is SGHTA and CDR2 is FQGNSA. Trimming left V 1 base short and J 11 bases short, with 12 bases between.

The CDR3 loop reads CASSQEREGRNEQYF. The CDR3 DNA reads TGCGCCAGCAGCCAAGAGCGGGAGGGCCGGAACGAGCAGTACTTC. This chain connects TRBV4-3 to TRBJ2-7; 9 bases are shared with TRBD2. Trimming cost V 0 bases and J 5 bases; bases outside gene matches: 5. Looked up from germline, CDR1 is LGHNA and CDR2 is YSLEER. CDR3 length equals 15 residues.

V is TRBV5-1 and J is TRBJ2-7; 9 bases are shared with TRBD1. Trimming cost V 2 bases and J 3 bases; bases outside gene matches: 3. Germline V gene data show CDR1 as SGHRS and CDR2 as YFSETQ. This CDR3 comprises 14 residues. CDR3 in DNA: TGCGCCAGCAGCTTCCAGGACAGGGGCTACGAGCAGTACTTC. Translated: CASSFQDRGYEQYF.